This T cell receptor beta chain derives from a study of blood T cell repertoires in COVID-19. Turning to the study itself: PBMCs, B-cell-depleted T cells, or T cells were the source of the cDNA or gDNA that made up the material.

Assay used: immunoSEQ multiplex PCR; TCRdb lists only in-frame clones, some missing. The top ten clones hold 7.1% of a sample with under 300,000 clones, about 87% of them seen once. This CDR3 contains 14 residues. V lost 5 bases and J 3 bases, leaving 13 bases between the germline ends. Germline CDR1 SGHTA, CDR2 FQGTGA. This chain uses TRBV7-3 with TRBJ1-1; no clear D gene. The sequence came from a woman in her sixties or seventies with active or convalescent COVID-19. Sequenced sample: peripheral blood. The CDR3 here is CASSISTTHTEAFF. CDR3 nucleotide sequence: TGTGCCAGCAGCATATCTACGACACACACTGAAGCTTTCTTT.